These T cell receptor beta chains were read from a single sample in a study of blood T cells in healthy people across ages. TCRdb processed the 5' RACE reads anew with MiXCR; each CDR3 protein has one entry. The data show more than 800,000 distinct CDR3 sequences, 40% to 50% seen once. Material: blood. All receptors come from an older woman in good health. CDR3s include the opening cysteine and the closing phenylalanine or tryptophan. Each record gives: D gene, J gene, V gene, clone size, CDR3 length, CDR3 protein, CDR3 DNA. A D gene is named only where the DNA matches it firmly. Only part of the rows carry a size: once, few, many, or a class if the clone is expanded.

d_call: -; j_call: TRBJ2-4; v_call: TRBV15; clone_size: many; cdr3_length: 13; cdr3_aa: CATSTGAKNIQYF; cdr3_nt: TGTGCCACCAGCACGGGCGCCAAAAACATTCAGTACTTC
d_call: -; j_call: TRBJ2-1; v_call: TRBV20-1; clone_size: -; cdr3_length: 15; cdr3_aa: CSARAPSRSYNEQFF; cdr3_nt: TGCAGTGCTAGAGCCCCTAGCAGATCCTACAATGAGCAGTTCTTC
d_call: -; j_call: TRBJ2-1; v_call: TRBV9; clone_size: -; cdr3_length: 14; cdr3_aa: CASSAGNPYNEQFF; cdr3_nt: TGTGCCAGCAGCGCGGGCAATCCTTACAATGAGCAGTTCTTC
d_call: TRBD1; j_call: TRBJ1-1; v_call: TRBV3-1; clone_size: -; cdr3_length: 14; cdr3_aa: CASSLQGGWTEAFF; cdr3_nt: TGTGCCAGCAGCCTACAGGGGGGGTGGACTGAAGCTTTCTTT
d_call: -; j_call: TRBJ2-5; v_call: TRBV20-1; clone_size: -; cdr3_length: 11; cdr3_aa: CRGDRQETQYF; cdr3_nt: TGCAGAGGTGACAGACAAGAGACCCAGTACTTC
d_call: -; j_call: TRBJ2-1; v_call: TRBV3-1; clone_size: -; cdr3_length: 13; cdr3_aa: CASSQDTRNEQFF; cdr3_nt: TGTGCCAGCAGCCAAGATACGCGAAATGAGCAGTTCTTC
d_call: TRBD1; j_call: TRBJ2-1; v_call: TRBV29-1; clone_size: -; cdr3_length: 13; cdr3_aa: CSVEVDRENEQFF; cdr3_nt: TGCAGCGTTGAAGTTGACAGGGAGAATGAGCAGTTCTTC
d_call: -; j_call: TRBJ2-7; v_call: TRBV27; clone_size: few; cdr3_length: 13; cdr3_aa: CASSLFARYEQYF; cdr3_nt: TGTGCCAGCAGTTTATTTGCACGTTACGAGCAGTACTTC
d_call: TRBD2; j_call: TRBJ2-1; v_call: TRBV5-1; clone_size: once; cdr3_length: 20; cdr3_aa: CASSLPLGTSGPSSYNEQFF; cdr3_nt: TGCGCCAGCAGCTTGCCCCTCGGGACTAGCGGGCCCAGCTCCTACAATGAGCAGTTCTTC
d_call: -; j_call: TRBJ2-5; v_call: TRBV7-6; clone_size: -; cdr3_length: 15; cdr3_aa: CASSLGLRRMGEQYF; cdr3_nt: TGTGCCAGCAGCTTAGGACTGCGACGAATGGGGGAGCAGTACTTC
d_call: -; j_call: TRBJ2-5; v_call: TRBV20-1; clone_size: -; cdr3_length: 15; cdr3_aa: CSARRDGMNQETQYF; cdr3_nt: TGCAGTGCTAGGAGGGACGGGATGAACCAAGAGACCCAGTACTTC
d_call: -; j_call: TRBJ2-5; v_call: TRBV9; clone_size: -; cdr3_length: 14; cdr3_aa: CASSVEFRGETQYF; cdr3_nt: TGTGCCAGCAGCGTAGAATTCAGGGGCGAGACCCAGTACTTC
d_call: -; j_call: TRBJ2-1; v_call: TRBV5-1; clone_size: -; cdr3_length: 15; cdr3_aa: CASSPKGTAYNEQFF; cdr3_nt: TGCGCCAGCAGCCCAAAGGGGACCGCATACAATGAGCAGTTCTTC
d_call: -; j_call: TRBJ2-3; v_call: TRBV7-2; clone_size: -; cdr3_length: 13; cdr3_aa: CASSLWLADTQYF; cdr3_nt: TGTGCCAGCAGCTTATGGCTTGCAGATACGCAGTATTTT
d_call: -; j_call: TRBJ2-3; v_call: TRBV6-5; clone_size: few; cdr3_length: 15; cdr3_aa: CASSASGLPTDTQYF; cdr3_nt: TGTGCCAGCAGTGCCAGTGGTCTCCCCACAGATACGCAGTATTTT
d_call: -; j_call: TRBJ1-2; v_call: TRBV3-1; clone_size: -; cdr3_length: 13; cdr3_aa: CASSPGPYYGYTF; cdr3_nt: TGTGCCAGCAGCCCGGGACCCTACTATGGCTACACCTTC
d_call: TRBD2; j_call: TRBJ2-7; v_call: TRBV4-1; clone_size: -; cdr3_length: 16; cdr3_aa: CASSQADPGLAGAQYF; cdr3_nt: TGCGCCAGCAGCCAAGCTGACCCGGGACTAGCGGGCGCGCAGTACTTC
d_call: TRBD2; j_call: TRBJ2-7; v_call: TRBV6-6; clone_size: -; cdr3_length: 15; cdr3_aa: CASSYSALAAYEQYF; cdr3_nt: TGTGCCAGCAGTTACTCGGCACTAGCGGCCTACGAGCAGTACTTC
d_call: TRBD2; j_call: TRBJ2-1; v_call: TRBV20-1; clone_size: -; cdr3_length: 16; cdr3_aa: CSARVATSGAYNEQFF; cdr3_nt: TGCAGTGCTAGAGTGGCAACTAGCGGAGCCTACAATGAGCAGTTCTTC
d_call: -; j_call: TRBJ1-2; v_call: TRBV5-8; clone_size: few; cdr3_length: 12; cdr3_aa: CAARAKAYGYTF; cdr3_nt: TGTGCCGCCCGAGCCAAAGCCTATGGCTACACCTTC
d_call: -; j_call: TRBJ2-3; v_call: TRBV11-3; clone_size: few; cdr3_length: 13; cdr3_aa: CASSLDDTDTQYF; cdr3_nt: TGTGCCAGCAGCTTAGACGACACAGATACGCAGTATTTT
d_call: -; j_call: TRBJ2-5; v_call: TRBV5-1; clone_size: -; cdr3_length: 16; cdr3_aa: CASSLAGTLYQETQYF; cdr3_nt: TGCGCCAGCAGCTTGGCTGGGACATTGTACCAAGAGACCCAGTACTTC
d_call: TRBD1; j_call: TRBJ1-2; v_call: TRBV6-1; clone_size: -; cdr3_length: 17; cdr3_aa: CASSVGQGDLSLYGYTF; cdr3_nt: TGTGCCAGCAGTGTCGGACAGGGTGATCTCTCCCTATATGGCTACACCTTC
d_call: TRBD1; j_call: TRBJ2-5; v_call: TRBV10-2; clone_size: -; cdr3_length: 14; cdr3_aa: CASRKGQGNNEQYF; cdr3_nt: TGCGCCAGCAGGAAGGGACAGGGGAACAATGAGCAGTACTTC
d_call: -; j_call: TRBJ1-4; v_call: TRBV7-9; clone_size: few; cdr3_length: 12; cdr3_aa: CASSFDGEKLFF; cdr3_nt: TGTGCCAGCAGCTTTGACGGTGAAAAACTGTTTTTT
d_call: -; j_call: TRBJ1-4; v_call: TRBV27; clone_size: -; cdr3_length: 16; cdr3_aa: CASRRRGFNEDEKLFF; cdr3_nt: TGTGCCAGTCGTCGCCGGGGCTTTAATGAAGATGAAAAACTGTTTTTT
d_call: TRBD2; j_call: TRBJ2-1; v_call: TRBV11-2; clone_size: -; cdr3_length: 17; cdr3_aa: CASSPARLAGAINEQFF; cdr3_nt: TGTGCCAGCAGCCCCGCCCGGCTAGCGGGAGCTATCAATGAGCAGTTCTTC
d_call: TRBD1; j_call: TRBJ2-7; v_call: TRBV5-1; clone_size: -; cdr3_length: 14; cdr3_aa: CASSQTGMGYEQYF; cdr3_nt: TGCGCCAGCAGCCAGACAGGGATGGGGTACGAGCAGTACTTC
d_call: TRBD2; j_call: TRBJ2-5; v_call: TRBV20-1; clone_size: -; cdr3_length: 15; cdr3_aa: CSARDTGLARETQYF; cdr3_nt: TGCAGTGCTAGAGATACGGGACTAGCCAGAGAGACCCAGTACTTC
d_call: TRBD1; j_call: TRBJ1-2; v_call: TRBV25-1; clone_size: few; cdr3_length: 12; cdr3_aa: CASRTGDYGYTF; cdr3_nt: TGTGCCAGCAGAACAGGGGACTATGGCTACACCTTC
d_call: TRBD1; j_call: TRBJ1-1; v_call: TRBV7-2; clone_size: -; cdr3_length: 15; cdr3_aa: CASSPRGTGGTEAFF; cdr3_nt: TGTGCCAGCAGCCCCAGGGGGACAGGGGGCACTGAAGCTTTCTTT
d_call: -; j_call: TRBJ2-6; v_call: TRBV7-3; clone_size: -; cdr3_length: 18; cdr3_aa: CASSLIMGGLSGANVLTF; cdr3_nt: TGTGCCAGCAGCTTAATTATGGGGGGACTCTCTGGGGCCAACGTCCTGACTTTC
d_call: -; j_call: TRBJ2-5; v_call: TRBV2; clone_size: -; cdr3_length: 11; cdr3_aa: CAGRTKETQYF; cdr3_nt: TGTGCCGGCCGGACTAAGGAGACCCAGTACTTC
d_call: -; j_call: TRBJ2-1; v_call: TRBV28; clone_size: few; cdr3_length: 13; cdr3_aa: CASSLISPIEQFF; cdr3_nt: TGTGCCAGCAGTTTAATAAGTCCGATTGAGCAGTTCTTC
d_call: -; j_call: TRBJ1-4; v_call: TRBV5-1; clone_size: few; cdr3_length: 17; cdr3_aa: CASSLRGRGATNEKLFF; cdr3_nt: TGCGCCAGCAGCTTGAGGGGACGGGGGGCAACTAATGAAAAACTGTTTTTT
d_call: TRBD2; j_call: TRBJ2-3; v_call: TRBV20-1; clone_size: -; cdr3_length: 14; cdr3_aa: CSASGRVYTDTQYF; cdr3_nt: TGCAGTGCTAGTGGGAGGGTCTACACAGATACGCAGTATTTT